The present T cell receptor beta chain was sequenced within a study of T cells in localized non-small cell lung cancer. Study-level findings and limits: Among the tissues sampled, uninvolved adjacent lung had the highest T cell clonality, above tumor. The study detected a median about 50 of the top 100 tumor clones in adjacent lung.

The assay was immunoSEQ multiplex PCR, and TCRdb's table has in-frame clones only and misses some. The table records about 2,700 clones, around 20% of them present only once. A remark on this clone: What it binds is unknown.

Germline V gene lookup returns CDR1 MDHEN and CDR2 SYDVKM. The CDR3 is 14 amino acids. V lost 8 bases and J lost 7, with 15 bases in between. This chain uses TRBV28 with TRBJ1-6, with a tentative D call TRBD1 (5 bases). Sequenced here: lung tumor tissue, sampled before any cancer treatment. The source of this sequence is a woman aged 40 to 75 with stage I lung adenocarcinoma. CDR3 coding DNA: TGTGCCAGCCTGAGTTGGGGGAAAAATTCACCCCTCCACTTT. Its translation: CASLSWGKNSPLHF. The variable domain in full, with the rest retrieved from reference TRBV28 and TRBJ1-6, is DVKVTQSSRYLVKRTGEKVFLECVQDMDHENMFWYRQDPGLGLRLIYFSYDVKMKEKGDIPEGYSVSREKKERFSLILESASTNQTSMYLCASLSWGKNSPLHFGNGTRLTVT.